The 30 T cell receptor beta chains below come from one sample, sequenced in a study of T cell changes during pregnancy in multiple sclerosis. Assay: immunoSEQ multiplex PCR; the TCRdb copy retains only in-frame clones and omits some. The data show 40,000 to 60,000 clones, with roughly 94% seen just once and more than 0.25% held by the top ten. Source: CD4+ T cells from peripheral blood mononuclear cells, taken in the third trimester of pregnancy. Source of these receptors: a female donor with multiple sclerosis, enrolled in a pregnancy study.

The rearrangement uses TRBV7-2 and TRBJ2-3, with D unresolved. CDR1 and CDR2 from the germline V gene are SGHTA and FQGNSA. CDR3 length: 13 amino acids. Trimming took off 5 bases at V and 6 bases at J, with 12 bases between the two ends. DNA of the CDR3: TGTGCCAGCAGCCCCAGGTCCTGGGATACGCAGTATTTT. The encoded protein is CASSPRSWDTQYF.

V gene TRBV6-5 combines with J gene TRBJ2-1; D gene unclear. Germline CDR1 and CDR2: MNHEY and SVGAGI. The CDR3 totals 11 residues. V was shortened by 7 bases and J by 4 bases, with 5 bases between the two germline ends. DNA of the CDR3: TGTGCCAGCACGGGTTACAATGAGCAGTTCTTC. Amino acids: CASTGYNEQFF.

The chain uses TRBV28 and TRBJ2-3; 7 nucleotides align to TRBD1. V lost 5 bases to trimming and J lost 0 bases; unmatched junction nucleotides: 11. CDR3 length equals 17 residues. The germline CDR1 and CDR2 sequences are MDHEN and SYDVKM. The CDR3 loop reads CASSPPRQGPSTDTQYF. CDR3 sequence (DNA): TGTGCCAGCAGTCCCCCCCGACAGGGCCCTAGCACAGATACGCAGTATTTT.

V is TRBV7-8 and J is TRBJ2-7, with 7 bases that match TRBD1. Losses at the gene ends were 5 bases for V and 0 bases for J; bases not matched to a gene: 7. Germline CDR1 is SGHVS and CDR2 is FQNEAQ. CDR3 length: 15 residues. The CDR3 here is CASSINRGSSYEQYF. CDR3 DNA sequence: TGTGCCAGCAGCATAAACAGGGGTAGCTCCTACGAGCAGTACTTC.

The rearrangement joins TRBV27 to TRBJ2-7; D gene unclear. V lost 5 bases and J lost 3, with 11 bases in between. Germline CDR1 reads MNHEY; CDR2 reads SMNVEV (reference sequence). The CDR3 has 13 residues. This chain's CDR3 is CASSPREFYEQYF. In DNA, the CDR3 is TGTGCCAGCAGTCCCCGTGAGTTCTACGAGCAGTACTTC.

The chain couples TRBV6-4 to TRBJ1-5; 7 nucleotides agree with TRBD1. CDR1 MRHNA and CDR2 SNTAGT come from the germline V gene. V lost 10 bases, J lost 6 bases, and 15 bases stayed unmatched. The CDR3 is made up of 15 amino acids. The CDR3 DNA sequence: TGTGCCATCTTACCAGGGGGTCCAGGGATTCAGCCCCAGCATTTT. Translation gives CAILPGGPGIQPQHF.

The J gene is TRBJ2-2, the V gene TRBV6-1; possibly TRBD1 for D (5 bases). The V gene lost 4 bases and the J gene lost 2 bases, with 11 bases spanning the gap. Germline V gene lookup returns CDR1 MNHNS and CDR2 SASEGT. The CDR3 runs 15 residues. CDR3 residues: CASSGTGFNTGELFF. The CDR3 DNA sequence: TGTGCCAGCAGTGGAACAGGATTCAACACCGGGGAGCTGTTTTTT.

This chain joins TRBV7-2 and TRBJ1-3; no firm D call. The CDR3 totals 14 residues. Germline V gene lookup returns CDR1 SGHTA and CDR2 FQGNSA. V was shortened by 5 bases and J by 0 bases, with 8 bases between the two germline ends. The CDR3 reads CASSPSRSGNTIYF. The CDR3 DNA follows: TGTGCCAGCAGCCCATCGCGCTCTGGAAACACCATATATTTT.

This clone was counted a single time. This chain's CDR3 is CASSSGQALYNEQFF. DNA of the CDR3: TGTGCCAGCAGCTCTGGACAGGCATTATACAATGAGCAGTTCTTC. This chain uses TRBV5-5 with TRBJ2-1, with TRBD1 identical over 7 bases. V gave up 3 bases and J gave up 4 bases; unmatched junction bases: 7. CDR1 is SGHKS and CDR2 is YYEKEE in the germline V gene (reference sequence). CDR3 length: 15 amino acids.

The gene calls are TRBV5-4 and TRBJ2-7, with D unresolved. Trimming removed 4 bases at V and 3 bases at J, with 11 bases between. Germline CDR1 SGHNT, CDR2 YYREEE (reference sequence). CDR3 length: 13 amino acids. CDR3 in amino acids: CASSPPPYYEQYF. As DNA, the CDR3 is TGTGCCAGCAGCCCCCCTCCCTACTACGAGCAGTACTTC.

V and J are TRBV19 and TRBJ1-2; no clear D. CDR3 size: 15 residues. V was trimmed by 3 bases and J by 4 bases, leaving 15 bases between them. In germline, CDR1 is LNHDA, CDR2 SQIVND (reference sequence). Here the CDR3 DNA reads TGTGCCAGTAGTATTCTTACGGCGGCTACCTATGGCTACACCTTC. Translating it yields CASSILTAATYGYTF. The full variable domain, in which reference TRBV19 and TRBJ1-2 provide the parts outside the CDR3, is DGGITQSPKYLFRKEGQNVTLSCEQNLNHDAMYWYRQDPGQGLRLIYYSQIVNDFQKGDIAEGYSVSREKKESFPLTVTSAQKNPTAFYLCASSILTAATYGYTFGSGTRLTVV.

J is TRBJ1-1 and V is TRBV5-1; D remains unclear. Germline CDR1 is SGHRS and CDR2 is YFSETQ. Trimming took off 4 bases at V and 1 base at J, with 8 bases between the two ends. The CDR3 has 13 amino acids. The CDR3 region has the DNA TGCGCCAGCAGCCACCAGGAGAACACTGAAGCTTTCTTT. Protein product: CASSHQENTEAFF. The full variable domain, its missing parts supplied by reference TRBV5-1 and TRBJ1-1, is KAGVTQTPRYLIKTRGQQVTLSCSPISGHRSVSWYQQTPGQGLQFLFEYFSETQRNKGNFPGRFSGRQFSNSRSEMNVSTLELGDSALYLCASSHQENTEAFFGQGTRLTVV.

V and J are TRBV15 and TRBJ2-2, with TRBD2 matching over 8 bases. Germline V gene lookup returns CDR1 LNHNV and CDR2 YYDKDF (reference sequence). Germline trimming cut 0 bases from V and 7 bases from J; bases unmatched to any gene: 4. The CDR3 covers 15 residues. The CDR3 coding sequence is TGTGCCACCAGCAGAGATACTAGCGGCGGCGGGGAGCTGTTTTTT. This gives the protein CATSRDTSGGGELFF.

This clone appeared once. The rearrangement links TRBV9 to TRBJ2-7; TRBD2 matches 8 bases. The germline gives CDR1 SGDLS, CDR2 YYNGEE. CDR3 length: 14 residues. Trimming removed 4 bases from V and 2 bases from J; junction bases left unmatched: 5. The CDR3, as DNA: TGTGCCAGCAGCCCACGGGAGGGGACCTACGAGCAGTACTTC. It codes for CASSPREGTYEQYF.

V gene TRBV29-1 combines with J gene TRBJ2-3, with a tentative D call TRBD2 (5 bases). The CDR3 sequence is 13 residues long. The V end lost 8 bases, the J end lost 4 bases, and 16 bases lay between the germline ends. Germline CDR1 reads SQVTM; CDR2 reads ANQGSEA. This chain's CDR3 is CSRRKGDADTQYF. Written as DNA, the CDR3 is TGCAGCCGTCGGAAGGGAGACGCAGATACGCAGTATTTT.

The chain combines TRBV27 with TRBJ2-5, with 7 positions matching TRBD1. Per germline, CDR1 MNHEY and CDR2 SMNVEV (reference sequence). Trimming at V came to 5 bases and at J to 6 bases, leaving 9 bases not matched to a gene. The CDR3 loop spans 14 amino acids. The CDR3 nucleotides are TGTGCCAGCAGTACCGTGGGGGACAGACAGACCCAGTACTTC. It codes for CASSTVGDRQTQYF.

This chain uses TRBV27 with TRBJ2-7; 7 bases fit TRBD1. Per germline, CDR1 MNHEY and CDR2 SMNVEV (reference sequence). The J segment lost 4 bases and the V segment lost 4 bases, leaving 10 bases of the junction unmatched. The CDR3 has 15 amino acids. The CDR3 reads CASSSQWDSKYEQYF. DNA of the CDR3: TGTGCCAGCAGTTCTCAATGGGACAGTAAATACGAGCAGTACTTC.

The chain joins TRBV5-1 to TRBJ2-2; the match to TRBD1 covers 7 bases. Germline V gene sequence: CDR1 SGHRS, CDR2 YFSETQ. V trimming: 5 bases; J trimming: 5 bases; junction bases outside the gene matches: 6. The CDR3 runs to 14 residues. CDR3 sequence (DNA): TGCGCCAGCAGTAGGGGACAGCTTACCGGGGAGCTGTTTTTT. As protein: CASSRGQLTGELFF.

This chain links TRBV2 with TRBJ1-2; D is undetermined. Germline-derived CDR1 and CDR2 are SNHLY and FYNNEI. V lost 4 bases and J 6 bases, leaving 6 bases between the germline ends. This CDR3 comprises 11 residues. CDR3 DNA: TGTGCCAGCAGTGTGAGTCATGGCTACACCTTC. It encodes CASSVSHGYTF.

This clone appeared a single time. The CDR3, as DNA: TGCAGCGTTGAAGCCCGGTTGAGCAAACAAGAGACCCAGTACTTC. Its protein product is CSVEARLSKQETQYF. The V gene is TRBV29-1, the J gene TRBJ2-5; no firm D call. Deletions cut 1 base from V and 2 bases from J, with 14 bases between. In germline, CDR1 is SQVTM, CDR2 ANQGSEA. This CDR3 has 15 residues.

This clone was seen once. CDR3 amino acids: CASVAVGNTIYF. Here the CDR3 DNA reads TGTGCCAGCGTGGCAGTTGGAAACACCATATATTTT. The gene calls are TRBV7-9 and TRBJ1-3; D is unresolved. V was clipped by 8 bases and J by 3 bases, with 8 bases between them. Germline CDR1 reads SEHNR; CDR2 reads FQNEAQ (reference sequence). This CDR3 spans 12 amino acids.

The chain recombines TRBV5-1 with TRBJ1-1, with D tentatively TRBD1 (6 bases). Trimming took off 3 bases at V and 3 bases at J, with 15 bases between the two ends. Germline CDR1 SGHRS, CDR2 YFSETQ. The CDR3 consists of 15 residues. The CDR3: CASSYQGEGDTEAFF. The CDR3 DNA follows: TGCGCCAGCAGCTATCAAGGGGAGGGGGACACTGAAGCTTTCTTT. Looking up the rest from reference TRBV5-1 and TRBJ1-1 gives the full variable domain: KAGVTQTPRYLIKTRGQQVTLSCSPISGHRSVSWYQQTPGQGLQFLFEYFSETQRNKGNFPGRFSGRQFSNSRSEMNVSTLELGDSALYLCASSYQGEGDTEAFFGQGTRLTVV.

The rearrangement joins TRBV2 to TRBJ2-3, with TRBD1 identical over 8 bases. Germline loops: CDR1 SNHLY, CDR2 FYNNEI. V gave up 7 bases and J gave up 0 bases; unmatched junction bases: 3. CDR3 length: 14 amino acids. CDR3 bases: TGTGCCAGCACCCGGACAGGGAGCACAGATACGCAGTATTTT. It is translated as CASTRTGSTDTQYF. Full variable domain (rest looked up from reference TRBV2 and TRBJ2-3): EPEVTQTPSHQVTQMGQEVILRCVPISNHLYFYWYRQILGQKVEFLVSFYNNEISEKSEIFDDQFSVERPDGSNFTLKIRSTKLEDSAMYFCASTRTGSTDTQYFGPGTRLTVL.

The genes are TRBV27 and TRBJ2-7, with 9 bases that match TRBD1. The CDR3 totals 16 residues. Germline loops: CDR1 MNHEY, CDR2 SMNVEV (reference sequence). Trimming cost V 0 bases and J 5 bases; bases outside gene matches: 8. The CDR3 nucleotides read TGTGCCAGCAGTTTATCGCCGGGACAGGGTGTCCACGAGCAGTACTTC. Protein sequence: CASSLSPGQGVHEQYF.

The rearrangement links TRBV4-3 to TRBJ2-3; 7 nucleotides align to TRBD1. Germline loops: CDR1 LGHNA, CDR2 YSLEER. The CDR3 sequence is 18 residues long. V lost 0 bases and J lost 4; bases outside the gene matches: 13. The CDR3 sequence is CASSQERAGGVVADTQYF. In DNA form, the CDR3 reads TGCGCCAGCAGCCAAGAACGGGCAGGGGGAGTAGTGGCAGATACGCAGTATTTT.

The V call is TRBV28, the J call TRBJ1-6; D gene uncertain. CDR1 and CDR2 from the germline V gene are MDHEN and SYDVKM. The germline V and J ends were trimmed by 2 bases and 6 bases, with 8 bases remaining between them. The CDR3 contains 14 residues. The CDR3 sequence is CASSLILRNSPLHF. DNA of the CDR3: TGTGCCAGCAGTTTAATCCTTCGTAATTCACCCCTCCACTTT.

This chain uses TRBV2 with TRBJ1-5, with 10 bases fitting TRBD1. There are 14 residues in the CDR3. Per germline, CDR1 SNHLY and CDR2 FYNNEI. Unmatched junction bases numbered 4, after V lost 6 bases and J lost 5 bases. Here the CDR3 reads CASRGQGDDQPQHF. The CDR3 DNA is TGTGCCAGCAGAGGACAGGGGGACGATCAGCCCCAGCATTTT.

The rearrangement uses TRBV2 and TRBJ2-7, with D possibly being TRBD2 (6 bases). V lost 7 bases to trimming and J lost 2 bases, with 12 bases between them. CDR3 size: 13 residues. In germline, CDR1 is SNHLY, CDR2 FYNNEI. DNA of the CDR3: TGTGCCAGCATGCCCGGAGGGACCTACGAGCAGTACTTC. Protein sequence: CASMPGGTYEQYF.

The chain is built from TRBV27 and TRBJ2-5, with 11 bases fitting TRBD2. V lost 5 bases, J lost 5 bases, and 16 bases stayed unmatched. Germline CDR1 reads MNHEY; CDR2 reads SMNVEV (reference sequence). This CDR3 contains 18 residues. For the CDR3, the DNA is TGTGCCAGCAGTCTACTCGGACTAGCGGGCTCCCAAGCGGAGACCCAGTACTTC. Its translation is CASSLLGLAGSQAETQYF.

The chain recombines TRBV13 with TRBJ2-7; maybe TRBD2 (6 bases). The CDR3 contains 14 residues. The germline gives CDR1 PRHDT, CDR2 FYEKMQ (reference sequence). V was clipped by 5 bases and J by 1 base, with 12 bases between them. CDR3 sequence: CASSVRDSSYEQYF. In DNA form, the CDR3 reads TGTGCCAGCAGCGTCCGGGACTCATCCTACGAGCAGTACTTC.